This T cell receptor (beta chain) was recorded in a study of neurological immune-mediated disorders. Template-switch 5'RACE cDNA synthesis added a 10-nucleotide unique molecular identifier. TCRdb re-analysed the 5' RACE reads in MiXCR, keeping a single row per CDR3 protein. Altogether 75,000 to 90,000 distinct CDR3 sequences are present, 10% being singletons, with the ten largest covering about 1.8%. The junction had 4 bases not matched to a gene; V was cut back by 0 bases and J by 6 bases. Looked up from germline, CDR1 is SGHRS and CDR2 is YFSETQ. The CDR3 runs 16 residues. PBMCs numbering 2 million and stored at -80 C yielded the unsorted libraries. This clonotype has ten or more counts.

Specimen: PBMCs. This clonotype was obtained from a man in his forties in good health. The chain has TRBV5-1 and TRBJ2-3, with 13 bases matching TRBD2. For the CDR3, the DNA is TGCGCCAGCAGCTTGGGAGGGACTAGCGGGGCCGATACGCAGTATTTT. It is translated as CASSLGGTSGADTQYF.